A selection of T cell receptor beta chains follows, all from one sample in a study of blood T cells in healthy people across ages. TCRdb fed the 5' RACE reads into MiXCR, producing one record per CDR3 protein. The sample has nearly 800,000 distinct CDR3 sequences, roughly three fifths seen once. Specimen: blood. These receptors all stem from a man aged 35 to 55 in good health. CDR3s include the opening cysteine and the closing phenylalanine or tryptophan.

CDR3 protein: CASSERPESVYF
V gene: TRBV2

CDR3 protein: CASSRQGRGETQYF
V gene: TRBV3-1

CDR3 protein: CASSQDSTGLDEQFF
V gene: TRBV7-3

CDR3 protein: CASSFGGQTRRIGGYTF
V gene: TRBV7-2

CDR3 protein: CASSQLTTAEAPPYNEQFF
V gene: TRBV3-1

CDR3 protein: CASSQWTGAYEQYF
V gene: TRBV3-1

CDR3 protein: CASSFTRGGASYGYTF
V gene: TRBV12-3/TRBV12-4

CDR3 protein: CSVETAGSTNEKLFF
V gene: TRBV29-1

CDR3 protein: CASSPGVPSEQYF
V gene: TRBV2

CDR3 protein: CSASWRGSYEQYF
V gene: TRBV20-1

CDR3 protein: CSLRSGTYNEQFF
V gene: TRBV20-1

CDR3 protein: CAISAAEVPYNEQFF
V gene: TRBV10-3

CDR3 protein: CASSVATREERRYF
V gene: TRBV5-1

CDR3 protein: CASSRNRRPTNEKLFF
V gene: TRBV28

CDR3 protein: CASRTTGHEQYF
V gene: TRBV6-5

CDR3 protein: CASTPTRPGRSYFTDTQYF
V gene: TRBV28

CDR3 protein: CASSNLPGGDQETQYF
V gene: TRBV28

CDR3 protein: CASSQDRQGVVGYTF
V gene: TRBV4-2

CDR3 protein: CASSQGVGDQETQYF
V gene: TRBV21-1

CDR3 protein: CASSLVRAITDTQYF
V gene: TRBV11-2

CDR3 protein: CASSLGGSLTYEQYF
V gene: TRBV5-1

CDR3 protein: CASSPGWAGVSLDTQYF
V gene: TRBV5-1

CDR3 protein: CSVPYSYNEQFF
V gene: TRBV20-1

CDR3 protein: CATLSAQGAGANVLTF
V gene: TRBV15

CDR3 protein: CASRSTGVYGDHNEQFF
V gene: TRBV6-1

CDR3 protein: CVSSEYGTSKGNEQFF
V gene: TRBV25-1

CDR3 protein: CASSQELRGDTDTQYF
V gene: TRBV14

CDR3 protein: CASSPDRTGVSGYTF
V gene: TRBV5-8

CDR3 protein: CASRFSSYKEQFF
V gene: TRBV27

CDR3 protein: CASSSASGRATSTDTQYF
V gene: TRBV7-2

CDR3 protein: CASSPTQETQFF
V gene: TRBV7-7

CDR3 protein: CASSVRYGSYEQYF
V gene: TRBV5-6

CDR3 protein: CAISDQQFYGYTF
V gene: TRBV10-3

CDR3 protein: CASSQENPGGHQPQHF
V gene: TRBV4-2

CDR3 protein: CAISEPGTSYEQYF
V gene: TRBV10-3

CDR3 protein: CATSRETGTDTQYF
V gene: TRBV15

CDR3 protein: CASSLDSGPDTQYF
V gene: TRBV5-4

CDR3 protein: CASSERTGVIGNQPQHF
V gene: TRBV6-1

CDR3 protein: CASSSPGLEGPKETQYF
V gene: TRBV7-8

CDR3 protein: CASSFFRDTSGGVESDTQYF
V gene: TRBV28

CDR3 protein: CASPTGNKNTDTQYF
V gene: TRBV3-1

CDR3 protein: CASSLDKERGYNEQFF
V gene: TRBV7-2

CDR3 protein: CASRQYGAVQSPLHF
V gene: TRBV6-5

CDR3 protein: CASSVDPSGGLVYEQYF
V gene: TRBV9

CDR3 protein: CASSRDRDREKLFF
V gene: TRBV4-3

CDR3 protein: CATSRDIFGSNEQYF
V gene: TRBV15

CDR3 protein: CASSPARWPPVQFF
V gene: TRBV7-2

CDR3 protein: CASSLEGLRSEQFF
V gene: TRBV11-2